Below, 17 T cell receptor beta chains from the same sample are listed, as sequenced in a study of molecular identifiers for immune sequencing clone quantification. Each CDR3 protein gets one entry after TCRdb re-called the PCR reads with MiXCR. The repertoire holds around 480,000 distinct CDR3 sequences, with about 25% as singletons. The sample comprised naive CD8+ T cells from blood, with Jurkat cell RNA spiked in. The subset: FACS-sorted CD8+CD4-CCR7+CD45RA+ naive T cells. Every receptor here comes from a human donor in good health. Some libraries in this study had Jurkat cell RNA spiked in.

Regarding this clonotype: At one boundary the junction diverges from the germline segment, which might be a read error. The rearrangement joins TRBV5-6 to TRBJ2-7; 7 bases match TRBD2. The CDR3 contains 13 residues. Germline assignment: CDR1 SGHDT and CDR2 YYEEEE. CDR3 protein: CASNLAGAYEQYF. The CDR3 coding sequence is TGTGCCAGCAACTTGGCGGGGGCCTACGAGCAGTACTTC. Variable domain in full (rest from reference TRBV5-6 and TRBJ2-7): DAGVTQSPTHLIKTRGQQVTLRCSPKSGHDTVSWYQQALGQGPQFIFQYYEEEERQRGNFPDRFSGHQFPNYSSELNVNALLLGDSALYLCASNLAGAYEQYFGPGTRLTVT.

The DNA for the CDR3 is TGTGCCAGCAGTTGGCGGACAGGTTATGGCTACACCTTC. Protein product: CASSWRTGYGYTF. The chain employs TRBV6-5 and TRBJ1-2; TRBD1 agrees at 7 bases. This CDR3 is 13 amino acids long. V lost 4 bases and J lost 5; bases outside the gene matches: 4. Germline assignment: CDR1 MNHEY and CDR2 SVGAGI.

With regard to this clonotype: A junction end diverges from the germline sequence, so it may reflect a read error. V is TRBV6-2 or TRBV6-3 and J is TRBJ1-5; D ambiguous. The CDR3 contains 16 residues. Germline CDR1 and CDR2: MNHEY and SVGEGT. The CDR3 nucleotides are TGTGCCAGCAGTTACTCGATAGTGGCACAGAATCGGCCCCAGCATTTT. It translates to CASSYSIVAQNRPQHF.

V is TRBV4-1 and J is TRBJ2-7; 7 positions match TRBD2. The CDR3 has 13 residues. The junction had 4 bases not matched to a gene; V was cut back by 5 bases and J by 3 bases. Germline loops: CDR1 MGHRA, CDR2 YSYEKL. The DNA for the CDR3 is TGCGCCAGCAGCGTGCGGGAGAACTACGAGCAGTACTTC. Translation gives CASSVRENYEQYF.

Concerning this clonotype itself: A much larger clone sits a single nucleotide away, making a read error possible. J is TRBJ2-3 and V is TRBV27; 7 nucleotides line up with TRBD1. The J call may be faulty, since TRBJ1-5 better matches the DNA end. This CDR3 has 17 amino acids. Per germline, CDR1 MNHEY and CDR2 SMNVEV (reference sequence). CDR3 sequence reads: CASSLFNTGANTDTQHF. CDR3 coding DNA: TGTGCCAGCAGTCTATTCAATACAGGGGCGAATACAGATACGCAGCATTTT.

The rearrangement links TRBV6-5 to TRBJ1-2; 8 nucleotides match TRBD1. J was trimmed by 6 bases and V by 2 bases; bases with no gene match: 8. Germline CDR1 reads MNHEY; CDR2 reads SVGAGI. The CDR3 covers 15 residues. DNA for the CDR3: TGTGCCAGCAGTTACCGGGGTGACAGGGGAGATGGCTACACCTTC. It yields the protein CASSYRGDRGDGYTF.

This clonotype was observed a handful of times. The rearrangement joins TRBV30 to TRBJ2-5; D remains unclear. The CDR3 sequence is 13 residues long. CDR1 is GTSNPN, CDR2 SVGIG, per germline (reference sequence). Trimming took off 2 bases at V and 4 bases at J, with 11 bases between the two ends. The DNA of the CDR3 is TGTGCCTGGAGTCGGCAACCTGGAGAGACCCAGTACTTC. Its translation is CAWSRQPGETQYF.

A few counts support this clonotype. CDR3 residues: CATKGGSSHTEAFF. The CDR3 DNA follows: TGTGCCACCAAGGGGGGATCATCGCACACTGAAGCTTTCTTT. The V and J genes are TRBV24-1 and TRBJ1-1, with D maybe TRBD1 (6 bases). The CDR3 is 14 amino acids. Trimming took 8 bases from V and 3 from J, leaving 15 bases between them. Germline CDR1 is KGHDR and CDR2 is SFDVKD.

This clonotype was counted only a few times. This sequence joins TRBV9 and TRBJ2-2; no clear D gene. The germline V gene has CDR1 SGDLS and CDR2 YYNGEE. This CDR3 has 12 amino acids. Deletions cut 4 bases from V and 6 bases from J, with 7 bases between. The DNA for the CDR3 is TGTGCCAGCAGCCCCAGGCCCGGGGAGCTGTTTTTT. Its protein product is CASSPRPGELFF. The full variable domain, completed using reference TRBV9 and TRBJ2-2, is DSGVTQTPKHLITATGQRVTLRCSPRSGDLSVYWYQQSLDQGLQFLIQYYNGEERAKGNILERFSAQQFPDLHSELNLSSLELGDSALYFCASSPRPGELFFGEGSRLTVL.

In regard to this clonotype: A much larger clonotype is one base distant, so this may be a read error. This chain uses TRBV5-1 with TRBJ2-5, with D maybe TRBD2 (5 bases). CDR1 SGHRS and CDR2 YFSETQ come from the germline V gene. This CDR3 contains 16 residues. V lost 2 bases and J 2 bases, leaving 16 bases between the germline ends. The CDR3: CASSLVQARLQETQYF. The CDR3, as DNA: TGCGCCAGCAGCTTAGTTCAGGCGAGACTACAAGAGACCCAGTACTTC.

This clonotype was detected only once. The chain is built from TRBV12-3 or TRBV12-4 and TRBJ2-2, with TRBD1 as a possible D gene (5 bases). V gave up 6 bases and J gave up 11 bases, with 10 bases separating them. This CDR3 region has 11 residues. CDR3 sequence: CASRDKIELFF. In DNA form, the CDR3 reads TGTGCCAGCAGGGACAAAATAGAGCTGTTTTTT.

This clonotype was observed at least ten times. The rearrangement links TRBV7-6 to TRBJ2-3; 11 positions match TRBD1. Germline-derived CDR1 and CDR2 are SGHVS and FNYEAQ. The CDR3 loop spans 15 amino acids. After removal of 4 bases from V and 5 bases from J, the junction contained 5 bases not matched to a gene. The CDR3: CASSSGQGAIDTQYF. CDR3 DNA: TGTGCCAGCAGCTCTGGACAGGGGGCTATAGATACGCAGTATTTT.

This clonotype appeared many times. The V and J genes are TRBV29-1 and TRBJ1-1; weak D call: TRBD1 (5 bases). V was shortened by 5 bases and J by 7 bases, with 8 bases between the two germline ends. Germline V gene data show CDR1 as SQVTM and CDR2 as ANQGSEA. This CDR3 has 10 residues. CDR3 bases: TGCAGCGTTTCTGACAGTGAAGCTTTCTTT. This sequence encodes CSVSDSEAFF.

The CDR3 is CASSYVAGGLSGELFF. In nucleotides, the CDR3 is TGTGCCAGCAGTTACGTAGCGGGGGGGCTTTCCGGGGAGCTGTTTTTT. This sequence joins TRBV6-5 and TRBJ2-2; 11 nucleotides line up with TRBD2. The CDR3 is made up of 16 amino acids. V shed 2 bases, J shed 6 bases, and the junction held 5 bases outside the gene matches. Per germline, CDR1 MNHEY and CDR2 SVGAGI.

The V call is TRBV7-2, the J call TRBJ2-5; 11 bases match TRBD2. CDR1 is SGHTA and CDR2 is FQGNSA in the germline V gene. V dropped 4 bases and J dropped 14; count of bases not matched to a gene: 12. The CDR3 consists of 14 residues. CDR3 DNA: TGTGCCAGCAGCTCAACTACTAGCGGGGGCTCCGAATACTTC. This codes for CASSSTTSGGSEYF.

Points on this clonotype: With a much larger clone just one base away, this may be a read error. The chain couples TRBV7-9 to TRBJ1-1; 7 bases agree with TRBD1. This CDR3 region has 12 residues. CDR1 is SEHNR and CDR2 is FQNEAQ in the germline V gene (reference sequence). The CDR3 DNA reads as TGTGCCGGCAGCAGAGGGACAGTTGAAGCTTTCTTT. It is translated as CAGSRGTVEAFF.

This clonotype was seen more than once but under ten times. The V call is TRBV29-1, the J call TRBJ2-1, with D possibly called TRBD1 or TRBD2 (6 bases each). This CDR3 comprises 14 residues. V was shortened by 4 bases and J by 7 bases, with 17 bases between the two germline ends. CDR1 SQVTM and CDR2 ANQGSEA come from the germline V gene. CDR3 nucleotide sequence: TGCAGCGTTGGGAGAGGGGGGAATATGAATGAGCAGTTCTTC. Translation: CSVGRGGNMNEQFF.